One and the same sample provided the 4 T cell receptor beta chains below, sequenced in a study of blood T cells in healthy people across ages. The second PCR ran roughly 6 to 11 cycles with a sample-barcoded 5' primer and J-beta primers. One entry per CDR3 protein, called by TCRdb with MiXCR from the 5' RACE reads. The table lists approximately 1.5 million distinct CDR3 sequences, approximately 43% of them singletons, with about 4% in the top ten. The sequenced material came from blood. Every receptor here comes from a woman aged 18-29 years in good health.

This rearrangement joins TRBV2 to TRBJ2-2; 11 nucleotides match TRBD2. V was pared by 6 bases and J by 0 bases, with 3 bases of the junction left unmatched. Germline assignment: CDR1 SNHLY and CDR2 FYNNEI. CDR3 size: 16 residues. The CDR3 region has the DNA TGTGCCAGCAGGGGGACTAGCGGCACGAACACCGGGGAGCTGTTTTTT. This encodes CASRGTSGTNTGELFF.

The chain links TRBV12-3 or TRBV12-4 to TRBJ1-2; TRBD1 is a possible D gene (5 bases). This CDR3 comprises 13 residues. V was clipped by 6 bases and J by 6 bases, with 14 bases between them. CDR3 DNA: TGTGCCAGCAGCCCCGGAGAGGGGAATGGCTACACCTTC. This gives the protein CASSPGEGNGYTF.

The chain joins TRBV12-3 or TRBV12-4 to TRBJ1-6, with D perhaps TRBD1 (5 bases). With 2 bases removed from V and 11 bases from J, the gap between germline ends came to 10 bases. The CDR3 consists of 13 residues. In DNA form, the CDR3 reads TGTGCCAGCAGTTTACAGGGTTCGACACCCCTCCACTTT. It specifies CASSLQGSTPLHF.

This chain connects TRBV27 to TRBJ1-1; D is unclear. Per germline, CDR1 MNHEY and CDR2 SMNVEV (reference sequence). The CDR3 has 11 amino acids. Deletions cut 8 bases from V and 7 bases from J, with 11 bases between. The CDR3 region is CASQGVREAFF. The DNA of the CDR3 is TGTGCCAGCCAAGGTGTACGTGAAGCTTTCTTT.